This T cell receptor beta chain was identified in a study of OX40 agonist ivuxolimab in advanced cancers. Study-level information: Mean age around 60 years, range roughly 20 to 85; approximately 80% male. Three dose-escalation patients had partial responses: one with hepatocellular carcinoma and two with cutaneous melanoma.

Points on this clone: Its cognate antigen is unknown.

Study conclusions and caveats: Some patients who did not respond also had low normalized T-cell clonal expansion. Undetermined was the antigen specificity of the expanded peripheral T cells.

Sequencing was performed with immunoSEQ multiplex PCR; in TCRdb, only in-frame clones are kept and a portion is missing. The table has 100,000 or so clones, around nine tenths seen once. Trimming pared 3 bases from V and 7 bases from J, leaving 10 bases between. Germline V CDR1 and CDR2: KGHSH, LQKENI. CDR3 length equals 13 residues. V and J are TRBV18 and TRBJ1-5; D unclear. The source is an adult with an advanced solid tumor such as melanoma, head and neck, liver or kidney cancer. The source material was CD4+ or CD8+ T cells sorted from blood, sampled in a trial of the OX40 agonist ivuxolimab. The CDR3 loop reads CASSPPSGQPQHF. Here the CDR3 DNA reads TGTGCCAGCTCACCGCCCTCGGGGCAGCCCCAGCATTTT.